The 17 T cell receptor beta chains presented below share a single source sample, sequenced in a study of Graves' ophthalmopathy and Graves' hyperthyroidism. Scientists amplified the TCR beta CDR3 regions from RNA transcripts. First-round RT-PCR used HTBI primers; second-round multiplex PCR followed. TCRdb processed the multiplex PCR reads anew with MiXCR; each CDR3 protein has one entry. The sample records fewer than 350,000 distinct CDR3 sequences, roughly 16% being singletons. The sequenced material came from peripheral blood. Receptors were obtained from an adult man with Graves' ophthalmopathy.

This clonotype has ten or more counts. J is TRBJ2-2 and V is TRBV6-5, with D tentatively TRBD2 (5 bases). The length of the CDR3 is 16 residues. V lost 2 bases to trimming and J lost 2 bases, with 12 bases between them. Germline values: CDR1 MNHEY, CDR2 SVGAGI. CDR3 in DNA: TGTGCCAGCAGTTACCCGGACTGGCGAAACACCGGGGAGCTGTTTTTT. It encodes CASSYPDWRNTGELFF.

This clonotype turned up a few times. The CDR3 protein is CSARAGLASEQYF. The CDR3 DNA sequence: TGCAGTGCTAGAGCTGGACTAGCGAGTGAGCAGTACTTC. The chain is built from TRBV20-1 and TRBJ2-7, with 9 nucleotides matching TRBD2. CDR3 size: 13 residues. Germline loops: CDR1 DFQATT, CDR2 SNEGSKA (reference sequence). V was clipped by 1 base and J by 7 bases; unmatched bases: 5.

The chain carries TRBV6-1 and TRBJ1-1, with D perhaps matching TRBD1 (6 bases). This CDR3 is 13 amino acids long. Germline V gene data show CDR1 as MNHNS and CDR2 as SASEGT. With 0 bases removed from V and 7 bases from J, the gap between germline ends came to 9 bases. The CDR3 nucleotides read TGTGCCAGCAGTGAAGCTCAGGGGTTTGAAGCTTTCTTT. It encodes CASSEAQGFEAFF.

This clonotype has ten or more counts. V usage is TRBV11-3 and J usage is TRBJ2-2; D assignment may be TRBD1 or TRBD2 (6 bases each). Germline V gene lookup returns CDR1 SGHNT and CDR2 YENEEA. The V end was cut by 5 bases, the J end by 9 bases, with 13 bases between. The CDR3 is made up of 13 amino acids. In nucleotides, the CDR3 is TGTGCCAGCAGCGTACGGGGGCAAAGGGAGCTGTTTTTT. Amino acids: CASSVRGQRELFF.

The CDR3, as DNA: TGTGCCAGCAGCAGGGTAGACGGCGAGCAGTACTTC. This translates into CASSRVDGEQYF. The chain combines TRBV7-9 with TRBJ2-7; D is ambiguous. Trimming shortened V by 5 bases and J by 6 bases, and 11 bases separated the two germline ends. The CDR3 is made up of 12 amino acids. Germline V CDR1 and CDR2: SEHNR, FQNEAQ (reference sequence).

This clonotype was detected a few times. V gene TRBV7-2 combines with J gene TRBJ2-7; TRBD2 matches at 11 bases. The ends lost 0 bases at V and 12 bases at J; junction bases unmatched: 16. The CDR3 runs 17 residues. Looked up from germline, CDR1 is SGHTA and CDR2 is FQGNSA. CDR3 sequence (DNA): TGTGCCAGCAGCTTAGCCGGAAGAGGGCGGACTAGCGGGTTACGGTACTTC. It specifies CASSLAGRGRTSGLRYF.

This clonotype was seen many times. CDR3 nucleotide sequence: TGTGCCTGGGAGGGGACAGAGAACACTGAAGCTTTCTTT. It translates to CAWEGTENTEAFF. The J gene is TRBJ1-1, the V gene TRBV30, with TRBD1 matching over 7 bases. This CDR3 contains 13 residues. J was trimmed by 1 base and V by 5 bases; bases with no gene match: 4. Germline values: CDR1 GTSNPN, CDR2 SVGIG (reference sequence).

This clonotype has a count of ten or more. The J gene is TRBJ1-1, the V gene TRBV27; no clear D. CDR3 length equals 11 residues. V lost 3 bases and J lost 8, with 7 bases in between. In germline, CDR1 is MNHEY, CDR2 SMNVEV (reference sequence). CDR3 DNA sequence: TGTGCCAGCAGTTTTGGGGAAGAAGCTTTCTTT. It specifies CASSFGEEAFF.

This clonotype has ten or more counts. This chain uses TRBV3-1 with TRBJ2-5, with D uncertain. The V and J ends lost 2 bases and 5 bases respectively, with 15 bases between them. The CDR3 runs 15 residues. Germline CDR1 LGHDT, CDR2 YNNKEL (reference sequence). CDR3 protein: CASSQYDSMIETQYF. The CDR3, as DNA: TGTGCCAGCAGCCAATACGATTCCATGATTGAGACCCAGTACTTC.

This clonotype was recorded many times. V is TRBV12-3 or TRBV12-4 and J is TRBJ1-2; weak D call: TRBD1 (5 bases). V was clipped by 4 bases and J by 4 bases, with 16 bases between them. The CDR3 is made up of 15 amino acids. CDR3 bases: TGTGCCAGCAGTTACGGGGGAAGGAGAGGCTATGGCTACACCTTC. It yields the protein CASSYGGRRGYGYTF.

This clonotype was found once. A much larger clone differs from this one at a single base, so this may be a read error. V is TRBV29-1 and J is TRBJ2-5; no firm D call. Looked up from germline, CDR1 is SQVTM and CDR2 is ANQGSEA. The CDR3 sequence is 11 residues long. The CDR3 spells CSSPRGETQDF. The CDR3 DNA reads TGCAGCTCCCCTAGAGGAGAGACCCAGGACTTC.

This clonotype came up many times. The genes are TRBV12-5 and TRBJ2-7; 8 positions agree with TRBD1. The CDR3 covers 14 residues. CDR1 is LGHNT, CDR2 FRNRAP, per germline. J lost 2 bases, V lost 6 bases, and 6 bases had no gene match. The CDR3 DNA sequence: TGTGCTAGTGGAACCGGGACAGGTCCCTACGAGCAGTACTTC. As protein: CASGTGTGPYEQYF.

On this clonotype: It may be a read error: a sequence one base away is much more abundant. V and J are TRBV30 and TRBJ2-7; D gene uncertain. Trimming left V 8 bases short and J 6 bases short, with 14 bases between. The CDR3 consists of 11 residues. Looked up from germline, CDR1 is GTSNPN and CDR2 is SVGIG (reference sequence). CDR3 nucleotides: TGTGCCCGTGTCCACGGCCCCGAGCAGTACTTC. Protein product: CARVHGPEQYF.

The chain has TRBV10-3 and TRBJ1-2; tentative D call: TRBD1 (5 bases). V lost 6 bases and J lost 5, with 13 bases in between. The CDR3 sequence is 13 residues long. Germline V gives CDR1 ENHRY, CDR2 SYGVKD. The CDR3 region is CAIRGGGRYGYTF. DNA for the CDR3: TGTGCCATCAGGGGGGGGGGACGATATGGCTACACCTTC.

The V call is TRBV20-1, the J call TRBJ2-7; D is ambiguous. CDR3 size: 14 residues. Trimming pared 6 bases from V and 1 base from J, leaving 16 bases between. CDR1 and CDR2 from the germline V gene are DFQATT and SNEGSKA (reference sequence). The CDR3 nucleotides read TGCAGTGCCGAGATTACGACAAGATCCTACGAGCAGTACTTC. As protein: CSAEITTRSYEQYF.

This clonotype has a count of ten or more. The gene calls are TRBV6-4 and TRBJ1-1, with 7 bases identical to TRBD1. The CDR3 contains 19 residues. The J segment lost 4 bases and the V segment lost 6 bases, leaving 23 bases of the junction unmatched. The germline V gene encodes CDR1 MRHNA and CDR2 SNTAGT. The CDR3 loop is CASSRGGGGSLRLPTEAFF. The CDR3 DNA follows: TGTGCCAGCAGCCGCGGTGGAGGGGGCTCTTTAAGACTACCCACTGAAGCTTTCTTT.

CDR3 sequence reads: CASSPGAGGETEAFF. DNA for the CDR3: TGTGCCAGCTCACCAGGGGCCGGGGGCGAGACTGAAGCTTTCTTT. This chain links TRBV18 with TRBJ1-1; TRBD1 might be the D (6 bases). The CDR3 contains 15 residues. The ends were cut back, 2 bases at V and 5 bases at J, with 15 bases in the middle. Germline loops: CDR1 KGHSH, CDR2 LQKENI.